This T cell receptor beta chain appears in the sequencing data of a study of molecular identifiers for immune sequencing clone quantification. Regarding the study as a whole: Underestimated sizes of highly expanded clones could result from identical TCR molecules that share a barcode. In naive cells, clones above 20 RNA copies held under 1% of molecules, whereas in effector cells they held over 98%. Spiked TCR RNA from one Jurkat cell reportedly showed up when mixed among one million naive cells.

Germline CDR1 LGHNA, CDR2 YSLEER. With 1 base clipped from V and 5 bases from J, the junction kept 3 bases outside the gene matches. The CDR3 has 15 amino acids. Both previously described methods and listed TCR primers were employed to make bulk TCR libraries. TCRdb re-called the PCR reads with MiXCR, one entry per CDR3 protein. The sample lists over 600,000 distinct CDR3 sequences, about 20% occurring once. This clonotype was seen many times. The antigen is undetermined. This clonotype was obtained from a human donor in good health. Some libraries in this study had Jurkat cell RNA spiked in. V and J are TRBV4-3 and TRBJ2-3; 10 bases map to TRBD2. The sequenced sample consisted of naive CD8+ T cells from blood, with Jurkat cell RNA spiked in. The subset was: FACS-sorted CD8+CD4-CCR7+CD45RA+ naive T cells. The CDR3 DNA is TGCGCCAGCAGCCAAGGGACTAGCGGTTTAGATACGCAGTATTTT. It codes for CASSQGTSGLDTQYF.